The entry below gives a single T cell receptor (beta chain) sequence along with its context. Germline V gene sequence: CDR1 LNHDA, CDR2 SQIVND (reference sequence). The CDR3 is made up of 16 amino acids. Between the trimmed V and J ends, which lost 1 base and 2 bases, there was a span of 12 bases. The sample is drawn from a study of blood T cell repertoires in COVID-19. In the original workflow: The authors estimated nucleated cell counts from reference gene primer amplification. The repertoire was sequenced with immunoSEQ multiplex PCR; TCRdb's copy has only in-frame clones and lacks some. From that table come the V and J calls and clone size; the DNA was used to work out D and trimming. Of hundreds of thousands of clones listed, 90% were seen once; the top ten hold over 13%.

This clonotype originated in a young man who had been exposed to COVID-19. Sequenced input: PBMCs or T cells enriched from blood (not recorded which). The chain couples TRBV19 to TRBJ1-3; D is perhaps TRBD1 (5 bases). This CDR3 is CASSIGFDRTGNTIYF. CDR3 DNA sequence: TGTGCCAGTAGTATAGGGTTCGACAGAACTGGAAACACCATATATTTT.